This TCR beta chain was captured by sequencing in a study of shared clonotypes between healthy human individuals. Study as a whole: For every donor, three CD4 naive, three CD4 memory, two CD8 naive and one CD8 memory plates were used.

Germline CDR1 is LGHNA and CDR2 is YNFKEQ. CDR3 length: 16 residues. Trimming took 1 base from V and 2 from J, leaving 12 bases between them. Only in-frame clones appear in the TCRdb table, and some are missing; sequencing was by immunoSEQ multiplex PCR. Of a few million clones in the sample, 90% to 95% were seen once. Terminally differentiated effector memory CD45RA+ cells were excluded by CCR7 positive selection of CD45RO-negative cells. Adult Caucasians living in Nashville, Tennessee made up all of the donors. The TCR sequence derives from a man younger than 35 in good health. Some clones in this sample may be carry-over from other donors' samples. Sequencing was performed on naive CD8+ T cells from PBMCs. J is TRBJ2-1 and V is TRBV4-2, with a tentative D call TRBD1 (6 bases). CDR3 DNA: TGTGCCAGCAGCCAAGCTCTGACAGGTACCTACAATGAGCAGTTCTTC. Amino acid sequence: CASSQALTGTYNEQFF.